This paragraph reports one TCR beta chain. Its antigen is not identified. The protocol was immunoSEQ multiplex PCR, while the TCRdb copy is restricted to in-frame clones and leaves out a portion. The data contain over 6,500 clones, roughly 98% of them seen just once; the ten biggest clones take up under 3%. Between the trimmed V and J ends, which lost 7 bases and 4 bases, there was a span of 16 bases. This CDR3 comprises 14 residues. CDR1 and CDR2 from the germline V gene are MDHEN and SYDVKM. Blood donors were healthy children aged about 16-60 months and healthy nonsmoking adults. Adult controls were healthy nonsmokers aged about 20-55 years, median 39 years. This record comes from a study of naive CD8 T cells in extremely preterm neonates. Study summary: Adult ages are 25-50 years in the abstract, 20-50 in methods. Study conclusions and caveats: Preterm infants showed shorter CDR3s, fewer N additions and less trimming than older groups.

The specimen sequenced was naive CD8+ T cells from blood. V is TRBV28 and J is TRBJ1-1, with D perhaps matching TRBD1 (6 bases). This clonotype originated in a human donor in good health. The CDR3 here is CASTLSRGITEAFF. In DNA, the CDR3 is TGTGCCAGCACCCTCTCGAGGGGGATCACTGAAGCTTTCTTT.